One and the same sample provided the 3 T cell receptor beta chains below, sequenced in a study of OX40 agonist ivuxolimab in advanced cancers. The table came from immunoSEQ multiplex PCR; TCRdb's copy has only in-frame clones and leaves some out. The sample lists 25,000 to 30,000 clones; around 80% were seen once. The input for sequencing was CD4+ or CD8+ T cells sorted from blood, taken in a trial of the OX40 agonist ivuxolimab. These receptors were collected from an adult with an advanced solid tumor such as melanoma, head and neck, liver or kidney cancer.

This CDR3 reads CASNVVQGVTNEKLFF. CDR3 nucleotide sequence: TGTGCCAGCAATGTCGTCCAAGGTGTGACTAATGAAAAACTGTTTTTT. This chain connects TRBV28 to TRBJ1-4, with no clear D. Trimming left V 7 bases short and J 2 bases short, with 17 bases between. In germline, CDR1 is MDHEN, CDR2 SYDVKM. This CDR3 region has 16 residues.

The V and J genes are TRBV14 and TRBJ2-7, with 7 bases fitting TRBD1. With 6 bases clipped from V and 2 bases from J, the junction kept 10 bases outside the gene matches. This CDR3 region has 15 residues. Germline assignment: CDR1 SGHDN and CDR2 FVKESK. The CDR3 spells CASRLRDRDTYEQYF. DNA for the CDR3: TGTGCCAGCAGACTCCGAGACAGGGACACCTACGAGCAGTACTTC.

This clone is labeled as medium-sized. This chain's CDR3 is CASSYGLAGKHYEQYF. In nucleotides, the CDR3 is TGTGCCAGCAGTTACGGGCTAGCGGGAAAACACTACGAGCAGTACTTC. The chain carries TRBV6-5 and TRBJ2-7, with 9 bases aligning to TRBD2. The junction had 8 bases not matched to a gene; V was cut back by 2 bases and J by 3 bases. The germline gives CDR1 MNHEY, CDR2 SVGAGI. This CDR3 has 16 amino acids.